The 32 T cell receptor beta chains below all came from one sample that was sequenced in a study of CD8 T cells in ankylosing spondylitis. Study-level findings and limits: A motif in TCR beta, a set of under 10 highly homologous variants, appeared characteristic of ankylosing spondylitis blood.

Via MiXCR, TCRdb re-called the 5' RACE reads, giving one row per CDR3 protein. The repertoire holds around 390,000 distinct CDR3 sequences, with approximately 20% as singletons. These receptors' antigens are unknown. Sequences were obtained from blood, either unsorted or a sorted T cell fraction (not recorded which). All receptors come from a male donor with ankylosing spondylitis.

The J gene is TRBJ2-7, the V gene TRBV5-4; 8 positions match TRBD2. V shed 4 bases and J 5 bases; nucleotides not matched to a gene: 11. Germline CDR1 is SGHNT and CDR2 is YYREEE (reference sequence). The CDR3 extends over 15 amino acids. The CDR3 DNA is TGTGCCAGCAGCAATACTGGTAGCGGGACCAACGAGCAGTACTTC. Residues: CASSNTGSGTNEQYF.

The chain employs TRBV7-2 and TRBJ2-3; 8 nucleotides align to TRBD2. V trimming: 2 bases; J trimming: 2 bases; junction bases outside the gene matches: 3. This CDR3 region has 15 residues. CDR1 is SGHTA, CDR2 FQGNSA, per germline. CDR3 DNA: TGTGCCAGCAGCTTAATAGCGGGAAACACAGATACGCAGTATTTT. It specifies CASSLIAGNTDTQYF.

This chain links TRBV4-2 with TRBJ1-4; 7 bases are shared with TRBD1. The CDR3 is 17 residues long. The V segment lost 4 bases and the J segment 7 bases; nucleotides outside the gene matches: 15. Germline V CDR1 and CDR2: LGHNA, YNFKEQ. In DNA, the CDR3 is TGTGCCAGCAGCCCTATCTTTGGGACAGATGGCTCTGAAAAACTGTTTTTT. Its protein is CASSPIFGTDGSEKLFF.

This clonotype was detected only a few times. The chain employs TRBV20-1 and TRBJ2-1; D may be TRBD1 or TRBD2 (5 bases each). Between the trimmed V and J ends, which lost 3 bases and 0 bases, there was a span of 12 bases. The V gene's germline CDR1 is DFQATT and CDR2 SNEGSKA (reference sequence). The CDR3 totals 15 residues. This CDR3 reads CSARGPGTSYNEQFF. The CDR3 DNA sequence: TGCAGTGCTAGGGGCCCCGGGACCTCCTACAATGAGCAGTTCTTC.

V and J are TRBV20-1 and TRBJ2-2, with 9 bases that match TRBD1. The trim removed 3 bases at V and 6 bases at J, leaving 8 bases unmatched. The germline V gene has CDR1 DFQATT and CDR2 SNEGSKA (reference sequence). The CDR3 is made up of 15 amino acids. The CDR3 DNA sequence: TGCAGTGCTAGGGTCCGGGACAGGGACGCCGGGGAGCTGTTTTTT. Its translation is CSARVRDRDAGELFF.

The V call is TRBV29-1, the J call TRBJ2-7; 10 nucleotides line up with TRBD1. The CDR3 runs to 14 residues. The germline gives CDR1 SQVTM, CDR2 ANQGSEA. J gave up 1 base and V 3 bases, and 3 bases lay outside the gene matches. The CDR3 reads CSVEEGQGSYEQYF. As DNA, the CDR3 is TGCAGCGTTGAGGAGGGACAGGGGTCCTACGAGCAGTACTTC.

This clonotype occurred many times. This chain links TRBV7-8 with TRBJ2-3; D might be TRBD1 or TRBD2, each matching 5 bases. V lost 6 bases and J lost 2, with 12 bases in between. The CDR3 totals 14 residues. The germline CDR1 and CDR2 sequences are SGHVS and FQNEAQ. The CDR3 is CASSPGTYTDTQYF. The CDR3 nucleotides are TGTGCCAGCAGTCCCGGGACCTACACAGATACGCAGTATTTT.

This chain joins TRBV11-2 and TRBJ2-2; 9 bases match TRBD1. Germline lookup yields CDR1 SGHAT and CDR2 FQNNGV. Losses at the gene ends were 4 bases for V and 8 bases for J; bases not matched to a gene: 17. There are 18 residues in the CDR3. Here the CDR3 reads CASSSLRPGQGPGGELFF. CDR3 nucleotide sequence: TGTGCCAGCAGCTCCCTAAGGCCCGGACAGGGGCCAGGAGGGGAGCTGTTTTTT.

V is TRBV12-3 or TRBV12-4 and J is TRBJ2-6; TRBD1 might be the D (5 bases). The V end was cut by 8 bases, the J end by 1 base, with 9 bases between. The CDR3 covers 14 residues. CDR3 sequence reads: CASHRRSGANVLTF. For the CDR3, the DNA is TGTGCCAGCCACAGGAGATCTGGGGCCAACGTCCTGACTTTC.

This clonotype was seen a few times. This chain joins TRBV9 and TRBJ1-1; D uncertain. The CDR3 runs to 15 residues. The germline gives CDR1 SGDLS, CDR2 YYNGEE. V was pared by 0 bases and J by 1 base, with 10 bases between. CDR3 region: CASSVEARSNTEAFF. The CDR3 DNA follows: TGTGCCAGCAGCGTAGAGGCCCGCTCGAACACTGAAGCTTTCTTT.

This clonotype showed up just a few times. V gene TRBV7-8 combines with J gene TRBJ2-7, with D possibly being TRBD2 (6 bases). Between the trimmed V and J ends, which lost 4 bases and 0 bases, there was a span of 13 bases. From germline, CDR1 is SGHVS and CDR2 FQNEAQ. The CDR3 contains 15 residues. CDR3 nucleotide sequence: TGTGCCAGCAGCTCTCCGGGAGCAACCTCCTACGAGCAGTACTTC. It specifies CASSSPGATSYEQYF.

Only a few counts were recorded for this clonotype. The chain carries TRBV20-1 and TRBJ2-7, with 8 positions matching TRBD1. CDR3 length: 16 amino acids. With V trimmed by 6 bases and J by 0 bases, 13 bases remained unmatched. Germline CDR1 DFQATT, CDR2 SNEGSKA (reference sequence). CDR3 DNA sequence: TGCAGTGCCGAAAGCAGGCGGACAGGGATCTCCTACGAGCAGTACTTC. This sequence encodes CSAESRRTGISYEQYF.

This clonotype was observed a few times. The chain recombines TRBV10-3 with TRBJ2-1; 13 positions match TRBD2. The germline V gene has CDR1 ENHRY and CDR2 SYGVKD. This CDR3 has 17 residues. V lost 10 bases to trimming and J lost 3 bases; unmatched junction nucleotides: 12. The CDR3 bases are TGTGCCACCCGACCCGGGACTAGCGGGACACACTACAATGAGCAGTTCTTC. Its protein product is CATRPGTSGTHYNEQFF.

The V gene is TRBV20-1, the J gene TRBJ2-5; D is possibly TRBD1 (5 bases). This CDR3 is built from 13 residues. Trimming shortened V by 7 bases and J by 0 bases, and 12 bases separated the two germline ends. Germline values: CDR1 DFQATT, CDR2 SNEGSKA (reference sequence). CDR3 loop: CSGRGLDQETQYF. The DNA of the CDR3 is TGCAGTGGAAGGGGTTTAGACCAAGAGACCCAGTACTTC.

This clonotype was picked up a small number of times. V is TRBV28 and J is TRBJ2-5; 15 bases align to TRBD2. Germline CDR1 is MDHEN and CDR2 is SYDVKM. V lost 6 bases to trimming and J lost 1 base; unmatched junction nucleotides: 12. The CDR3 spans 19 residues. The CDR3 nucleotides read TGTGCCAGCAGAAACTACGGGACTAGCGGGAGGCGCGGCCAAGAGACCCAGTACTTC. Its protein is CASRNYGTSGRRGQETQYF.

The chain combines TRBV27 with TRBJ2-5, with a weak D call TRBD2 (5 bases). The CDR3 extends over 16 amino acids. The V end lost 7 bases, the J end lost 2 bases, and 20 bases lay between the germline ends. Germline values: CDR1 MNHEY, CDR2 SMNVEV (reference sequence). CDR3 bases: TGTGCCAGCATGTCCCTGCGGGCCACCCCACAAGAGACCCAGTACTTC. Translation gives CASMSLRATPQETQYF.

CDR3 in amino acids: CASSQDRLTEQFF. CDR3 DNA: TGTGCCAGCAGCCAAGATCGACTAACCGAGCAGTTCTTC. The rearrangement uses TRBV3-1 and TRBJ2-1; the D gene is possibly TRBD2 (5 bases). With 0 bases removed from V and 10 bases from J, the gap between germline ends came to 10 bases. Germline V gene data show CDR1 as LGHDT and CDR2 as YNNKEL (reference sequence). The CDR3 runs 13 residues.

This clonotype appeared a single time. The chain employs TRBV30 and TRBJ2-1, with D hard to call. This CDR3 is 14 amino acids long. V was pared by 3 bases and J by 0 bases, with 9 bases between. Germline assignment: CDR1 GTSNPN and CDR2 SVGIG (reference sequence). CDR3: CAWRLMSSYNEQFF. In DNA, the CDR3 is TGTGCCTGGAGATTAATGAGCTCCTACAATGAGCAGTTCTTC.

In this sample, this clonotype turned up once. The chain links TRBV7-8 to TRBJ2-5; no firm D call. This CDR3 comprises 11 residues. V gave up 6 bases and J gave up 6 bases, with 8 bases separating them. Germline V lookup: CDR1 SGHVS, CDR2 FQNEAQ. DNA for the CDR3: TGTGCCAGCAGTATAACACAGACCCAGTACTTC. Its protein is CASSITQTQYF.

This clonotype was detected a few times. The V gene is TRBV2, the J gene TRBJ1-4; 8 bases align to TRBD1. J gave up 8 bases and V 5 bases, and 10 bases lay outside the gene matches. Germline V lookup: CDR1 SNHLY, CDR2 FYNNEI. The CDR3 length is 15 residues. The CDR3 loop is CASSSIRGQGEKLFF. In DNA form, the CDR3 reads TGTGCCAGCAGTTCAATCAGGGGGCAAGGGGAAAAACTGTTTTTT.

Only a few counts were recorded for this clonotype. The CDR3 sequence is CASSQDDRGFPDEQFF. Written as DNA, the CDR3 is TGCGCCAGCAGCCAAGACGACAGGGGCTTTCCGGATGAGCAGTTCTTC. The chain is built from TRBV4-3 and TRBJ2-1; 8 nucleotides match TRBD1. CDR3 size: 16 residues. Germline V gene lookup returns CDR1 LGHNA and CDR2 YSLEER. V was pared by 0 bases and J by 8 bases, with 9 bases of the junction left unmatched.

In this sample, this clonotype turned up once. The chain joins TRBV4-2 to TRBJ1-2; a weak D match, TRBD1 (5 bases). Trimming stripped 0 bases from V and 3 bases from J, with 17 bases between. Germline CDR1 reads LGHNA; CDR2 reads YNFKEQ. This CDR3 has 17 amino acids. This CDR3 is CASSQEGDPGLYYGYTF. CDR3 DNA: TGTGCCAGCAGCCAAGAAGGGGACCCCGGGCTCTACTATGGCTACACCTTC.

The chain recombines TRBV29-1 with TRBJ2-3; TRBD1 is a possible D gene (5 bases). The CDR3 sequence is 12 residues long. V gave up 4 bases and J gave up 6 bases, with 11 bases separating them. Germline assignment: CDR1 SQVTM and CDR2 ANQGSEA. The CDR3 loop is CSVARAGDTQYF. CDR3 nucleotides: TGCAGCGTTGCCAGGGCCGGGGATACGCAGTATTTT.

This clonotype came up a few times. The CDR3 is CSVEGLAGISSYNEQFF. Here the CDR3 DNA reads TGCAGCGTTGAGGGTCTAGCGGGGATCAGCTCCTACAATGAGCAGTTCTTC. V usage is TRBV29-1 and J usage is TRBJ2-1, with 9 bases aligning to TRBD2. J was trimmed by 0 bases and V by 3 bases; bases with no gene match: 9. Germline loops: CDR1 SQVTM, CDR2 ANQGSEA. The CDR3 totals 17 residues.

The CDR3 loop is CASGRFAGELFF. CDR3 coding DNA: TGTGCCAGCGGTCGCTTCGCCGGGGAGCTGTTTTTT. J is TRBJ2-2 and V is TRBV7-3; D is undetermined. CDR1 and CDR2 from the germline V gene are SGHTA and FQGTGA. The V end lost 8 bases, the J end lost 6 bases, and 10 bases lay between the germline ends. This CDR3 has 12 residues. Drawing the rest from reference TRBV7-3 and TRBJ2-2, the complete variable domain is GAGVSQTPSNKVTEKGKYVELRCDPISGHTALYWYRQSLGQGPEFLIYFQGTGAADDSGLPNDRFFAVRPEGSVSTLKIQRTERGDSAVYLCASGRFAGELFFGEGSRLTVL.

V gene TRBV6-1 combines with J gene TRBJ2-5, with 12 bases aligning to TRBD2. CDR1 is MNHNS and CDR2 is SASEGT in the germline V gene. The CDR3 loop spans 16 amino acids. The V segment lost 5 bases and the J segment 1 base; nucleotides outside the gene matches: 5. CDR3 in amino acids: CASSPGTSGFQETQYF. The CDR3, as DNA: TGTGCCAGCAGTCCGGGGACTAGCGGGTTCCAAGAGACCCAGTACTTC.

This clonotype has ten or more counts. The chain carries TRBV11-1 and TRBJ1-1, with D unresolved. Trimming took 5 bases from V and 0 from J, leaving 7 bases between them. This CDR3 has 13 residues. Germline V lookup: CDR1 SGHAT, CDR2 FQDESV (reference sequence). The CDR3 DNA reads as TGTGCCAGCAGCGCAGAACTGAACACTGAAGCTTTCTTT. Amino acid sequence: CASSAELNTEAFF.

The V call is TRBV28, the J call TRBJ2-2; D gene ambiguous. The CDR3 spans 15 residues. V lost 5 bases to trimming and J lost 4 bases, with 14 bases between them. CDR1 MDHEN and CDR2 SYDVKM come from the germline V gene. The CDR3 DNA is TGTGCCAGCAGTGATTCATACTCGGGCACCGGGGAGCTGTTTTTT. It encodes CASSDSYSGTGELFF.

J is TRBJ2-1 and V is TRBV18, with D perhaps matching TRBD1 or TRBD2 (5 bases each). V dropped 3 bases and J dropped 6 bases, with 12 bases sitting between them. The CDR3 consists of 14 residues. In germline, CDR1 is KGHSH, CDR2 LQKENI. CDR3 loop: CASSPGRAGNEQFF. The CDR3 DNA is TGTGCCAGCTCACCGGGGCGGGCGGGCAATGAGCAGTTCTTC.

This clonotype has a handful of counts. The rearrangement uses TRBV5-1 and TRBJ1-1; D not resolved. Germline-derived CDR1 and CDR2 are SGHRS and YFSETQ. V was trimmed by 0 bases and J by 0 bases, leaving 9 bases between them. The CDR3 extends over 15 amino acids. CDR3 loop: CASSLARTMNTEAFF. The CDR3 nucleotides are TGCGCCAGCAGCTTGGCCCGGACGATGAACACTGAAGCTTTCTTT.

The chain couples TRBV3-1 to TRBJ1-5, with 8 bases identical to TRBD1. Germline CDR1 LGHDT, CDR2 YNNKEL (reference sequence). The J segment lost 7 bases and the V segment lost 2 bases, leaving 7 bases of the junction unmatched. The CDR3 runs to 15 residues. CDR3 in amino acids: CASSQSTGGLQPQHF. In nucleotides, the CDR3 is TGTGCCAGCAGCCAAAGTACAGGGGGTTTACAGCCCCAGCATTTT.

The V and J genes are TRBV20-1 and TRBJ2-1; 12 nucleotides match TRBD2. Germline trimming cut 3 bases from V and 2 bases from J; bases unmatched to any gene: 11. The germline V gene has CDR1 DFQATT and CDR2 SNEGSKA (reference sequence). This CDR3 has 18 residues. The CDR3 sequence: CSASGPGLAGGTYNEQFF. The CDR3 DNA is TGCAGTGCTAGTGGCCCCGGGCTAGCGGGAGGGACCTACAATGAGCAGTTCTTC.